This entry concerns a single T cell receptor beta chain. Its antigen is unknown. These data come from a study of CD4 T cells in relation to SARS-CoV-2 and coronaviruses. Looking at the study overall: The negative reference was HIV-1 Nef peptide pool or peptide-free culture. Crossreactive spike epitopes shared across donors were mapped to their HLA restriction.

TCRdb keeps only in-frame clones here, not all; method: immunoSEQ multiplex PCR. Of about 30,000 clones listed, approximately 75% are singletons. CDR1 is SGHAT and CDR2 is FQNNGV in the germline V gene. V lost 2 bases, J lost 4 bases, and 17 bases lay in between. The CDR3 sequence is 16 residues long. The unexposed donors gave CD4+ T cells in about 2010-2018, prior to COVID-19. Isolation of CD4+ T cells took place after around 11 days in culture. The sequencing input was CD4+ T cells from PBMCs, cultured in vitro. This clonotype was obtained from a human donor in good health. V gene TRBV11-2 combines with J gene TRBJ1-2; weak D call: TRBD1 (5 bases). CDR3: CASSLFGPRDAYGYTF. The CDR3 region has the DNA TGTGCCAGCAGCTTATTTGGACCCAGGGACGCCTATGGCTACACCTTC.